This TCR beta chain was documented in a study of PD-1 blockade in classical Hodgkin lymphoma. Documented time point: newly diagnosed, previously untreated cHL patient sample. By magnetic negative selection, CD4+ T cells were purified from thawed PBMCs. Germline V gives CDR1 MNHNY, CDR2 SVGAGI (reference sequence). The V and J ends lost 5 bases and 8 bases respectively, with 13 bases between them. There are 13 residues in the CDR3. TCRdb's copy holds only in-frame clones and misses some; the assay was immunoSEQ multiplex PCR. The sample contains fewer than 35,000 clones, 88% of which appear only once. Sequences were obtained from CD4+ T cells from blood. The chain has TRBV6-6 and TRBJ2-4, with D maybe TRBD2 (5 bases). The source is a human donor with classical Hodgkin lymphoma. CDR3 region: CASSDTERDIQYF. The CDR3 DNA sequence: TGTGCCAGCAGTGACACCGAGAGGGACATTCAGTACTTC.